This is a list of T cell receptor beta chains from one sample in a study of T cell repertoires in cytomegalovirus infection. From the reads, TCRdb called clonotypes with MiXCR, one entry per CDR3 protein. The repertoire holds about 530,000 distinct CDR3 sequences, with around 27% as singletons. Material: PBMCs. These receptors all stem from a human donor in good health (CMV status not recorded). Some clones in this sample may be carry-over from other donors' samples. The conserved cysteine and the conserved F or W are not part of the CDR3 here.

>TRBJ2-1|14|TRBV7-6
ASSSQQGAVVNEQF
>TRBJ2-7|11|TRBV4-1
ASSRPGNYEQY
>TRBJ2-4|11|TRBV7-2
ASSSGGSMIQY
>TRBJ2-1|10|TRBV7-2
ASSQVYNEQF
>TRBJ2-1|13|TRBV28
ASSLSGGPWDEQF
>TRBJ1-1|12|TRBV6-2/TRBV6-3
ASSYFRGSAEAF
>TRBJ2-7|9|TRBV20-1
SARDRKEQY
>TRBJ2-1|13|TRBV10-3
AISEDPGSYNEQF
>TRBJ2-3|12|TRBV7-9
ASSLWGSTDTQY
>TRBJ2-7|12|TRBV6-2/TRBV6-3
ASSYNAGIYEQY
>TRBJ1-5|14|TRBV19
ASSFLGTGARQPQH
>TRBJ1-2|11|TRBV12-3/TRBV12-4
ASSSSRGKGYT
>TRBJ2-6|16|TRBV28
AIAGREPSYSGANVLT
>TRBJ2-6|13|TRBV28
ASSFFRRGANVLT
>TRBJ2-1|13|TRBV5-6
ASSSVRLAGLKQF
>TRBJ2-5|13|TRBV11-2
ASSLEQGPIQTQY
>TRBJ2-1|11|TRBV7-8
ASSETTNNEQF
>TRBJ2-2|14|TRBV4-1
ASSRVIQDSPGELF
>TRBJ2-3|14|TRBV27
ASSLSPSIAGDTQY
>TRBJ1-2|10|TRBV10-2
ASWTGNDGYT
>TRBJ2-1|16|TRBV7-3
ASSLSLAGLGSYNEQF
>TRBJ2-2|12|TRBV5-1
ASSLQGGAGELF
>TRBJ2-1|12|TRBV12-3/TRBV12-4
ASRRPGGYNEQF
>TRBJ2-7|12|TRBV6-2/TRBV6-3
ASRPPGTHYEQY
>TRBJ1-2|13|TRBV27
ASSSTTGGNYGYT
>TRBJ2-1|11|TRBV12-5
ASGLPGANEQF
>TRBJ2-2|13|TRBV5-1
ASSLPTPHTGELF
>TRBJ1-6|11|TRBV5-1
ASSNRGYSPLH
>TRBJ2-7|11|TRBV28
ASSFWGPDEQY
>TRBJ2-3|9|TRBV19
ASATADTQY
>TRBJ1-1|14|TRBV12-3/TRBV12-4
ASSQRTGPSGPSAF
>TRBJ2-7|13|TRBV6-6
ASSSGLARTYAQY
>TRBJ2-2|15|TRBV7-6
ASSLGVSPGGTGELF
>TRBJ2-3|14|TRBV7-2
ASSLQGTTSTDTQY